This TCR beta chain was sequenced in a study of control samples from healthy donors and cancer patients. Trimming cost V 0 bases and J 5 bases; bases outside gene matches: 7. CDR1 is MGHRA and CDR2 is YSYEKL in the germline V gene. This CDR3 has 16 amino acids. Generated by immunoSEQ multiplex PCR, the TCRdb table keeps only in-frame clones and is missing some. The profile covers roughly 120,000 clones, with about nine tenths appearing a single time and around 3.3% taken by the ten largest. This clone showed up just once. Sequencing used blood. The sequence was obtained from a man aged 40-50 years in good health. The chain joins TRBV4-1 to TRBJ2-5; 9 nucleotides line up with TRBD2. The CDR3 sequence is CASSQDLAGGRETQYF. The CDR3 nucleotides read TGCGCCAGCAGCCAAGATCTGGCGGGGGGGAGGGAGACCCAGTACTTC.